Below, 15 T cell receptor beta chains from the same sample are listed, as sequenced in a study of blood T cell repertoires in COVID-19. Some clones are missing from TCRdb's copy, which holds only in-frame ones; the method was immunoSEQ multiplex PCR. This table holds about 86,000 clones, more than 75% found once. The sequenced sample consisted of peripheral blood. The receptors originated from a woman of 80 years or more with acute or convalescent COVID-19.

The J gene is TRBJ2-5, the V gene TRBV5-1; TRBD1 agrees at 11 bases. CDR1 is SGHRS, CDR2 YFSETQ, per germline. V lost 4 bases, J lost 4 bases, and 9 bases stayed unmatched. The CDR3 loop spans 16 amino acids. For the CDR3, the DNA is TGCGCCAGCAGCGGGGGACAGGGGGGATTGCGAGAGACCCAGTACTTC. Amino acid sequence: CASSGGQGGLRETQYF.

The V and J genes are TRBV5-4 and TRBJ1-5; maybe TRBD1 (5 bases). This CDR3 comprises 17 residues. Trimming cost V 3 bases and J 0 bases, with 16 bases left between them. The germline V gene encodes CDR1 SGHNT and CDR2 YYREEE (reference sequence). The CDR3 DNA is TGTGCCAGCAGCTACGGAGACAGCCCTTATAGCAATCAGCCCCAGCATTTT. Its translation: CASSYGDSPYSNQPQHF.

This clone was recorded only once. This sequence joins TRBV3-1 (or the pseudogene TRBV3-2) and TRBJ1-1, with a tentative D call TRBD1 (5 bases). Germline CDR1 reads LGHDT; CDR2 reads YNNKEL (reference sequence). Deletions cut 0 bases from V and 1 base from J, with 9 bases between. This CDR3 is 15 amino acids long. CDR3 DNA sequence: TGTGCCAGCAGCCAAGATAGGGGAGGGAACACTGAAGCTTTCTTT. It is translated as CASSQDRGGNTEAFF.

The rearrangement joins TRBV28 to TRBJ1-1; D perhaps matches TRBD1 (5 bases). The CDR3 has 13 amino acids. CDR1 is MDHEN and CDR2 is SYDVKM in the germline V gene. V was pared by 7 bases and J by 1 base, with 10 bases between. The CDR3 DNA sequence: TGTGCCAGCAAGGGGAGGAGGAACACTGAAGCTTTCTTT. This codes for CASKGRRNTEAFF.

The gene calls are TRBV28 and TRBJ2-1; TRBD2 matches 8 bases. This CDR3 region has 18 residues. With 2 bases clipped from V and 7 bases from J, the junction kept 16 bases outside the gene matches. The germline V gene has CDR1 MDHEN and CDR2 SYDVKM. The CDR3 region is CASSLRLKAGGLLNEQFF. The CDR3 DNA sequence: TGTGCCAGCAGTTTACGCCTAAAGGCGGGAGGCCTCCTGAATGAGCAGTTCTTC. Drawing the rest from reference TRBV28 and TRBJ2-1, the complete variable domain is DVKVTQSSRYLVKRTGEKVFLECVQDMDHENMFWYRQDPGLGLRLIYFSYDVKMKEKGDIPEGYSVSREKKERFSLILESASTNQTSMYLCASSLRLKAGGLLNEQFFGPGTRLTVL.

This clone was counted only a few times. The gene calls are TRBV10-3 and TRBJ2-3; D may be TRBD2 (5 bases). CDR1 is ENHRY and CDR2 is SYGVKD in the germline V gene. V lost 0 bases, J lost 1 base, and 8 bases lay in between. The length of the CDR3 is 15 residues. Here the CDR3 reads CAISESRVRTDTQYF. The CDR3 DNA reads TGTGCCATCAGTGAGTCGAGGGTGCGCACAGATACGCAGTATTTT.

This chain joins TRBV10-3 and TRBJ2-3, with D possibly TRBD1 on 5 matching bases. Germline loops: CDR1 ENHRY, CDR2 SYGVKD. The length of the CDR3 is 14 residues. V was clipped by 0 bases and J by 4 bases, with 8 bases between them. CDR3 coding DNA: TGTGCCATCAGTGAGTCCCAGGGTCCAGATACGCAGTATTTT. This translates into CAISESQGPDTQYF.

This clone was detected only once. The chain recombines TRBV2 with TRBJ1-6; D remains unclear. The CDR3 spans 13 residues. The V end lost 4 bases, the J end lost 9 bases, and 10 bases lay between the germline ends. The germline V gene has CDR1 SNHLY and CDR2 FYNNEI. The CDR3 is CASSAVPGSPLHF. DNA of the CDR3: TGTGCCAGCAGTGCCGTTCCGGGTTCACCCCTCCACTTT.

This chain connects TRBV15 to TRBJ2-7, with 10 nucleotides matching TRBD1. The V gene end was trimmed by 5 bases and the J gene end by 3 bases; junction bases not matched to a gene: 4. Germline-derived CDR1 and CDR2 are LNHNV and YYDKDF (reference sequence). The CDR3 is 14 residues long. The CDR3 DNA reads as TGTGCCACCAGCGGGGACAGGGGAGGCTACGAGCAGTACTTC. Translation: CATSGDRGGYEQYF.

The CDR3 here is CASSALLGQTMDYGYTF. The DNA for the CDR3 is TGTGCCAGCAGCGCTCTTCTGGGACAGACGATGGACTATGGCTACACCTTC. This chain links TRBV9 with TRBJ1-2; 7 positions match TRBD1. This CDR3 is 17 amino acids long. The V gene's germline CDR1 is SGDLS and CDR2 YYNGEE. V shed 3 bases and J 3 bases; nucleotides not matched to a gene: 14.

This sequence joins TRBV23-1 and TRBJ1-5; D gene uncertain. TRBV23-1 falls under the ORF class, with uncertain function. The CDR3 sequence is 13 residues long. Trimming removed 6 bases at V and 3 bases at J, with 9 bases between. CDR3 amino acids: CASSGNNNQPQHF. CDR3 bases: TGCGCCAGCAGCGGGAACAACAATCAGCCCCAGCATTTT.

The gene calls are TRBV10-2 and TRBJ1-6; D unresolved. Germline CDR1 and CDR2: WSHSY and SAAADI. The germline V and J ends were trimmed by 3 bases and 14 bases, with 8 bases remaining between them. The CDR3 totals 11 residues. CDR3 residues: CASSDSITLHF. The DNA for the CDR3 is TGCGCCAGCAGTGATAGCATCACCCTCCACTTT.

This clone was seen just once. The rearrangement links TRBV5-6 to TRBJ2-7, with 8 bases that match TRBD1. V was pared by 3 bases and J by 4 bases, with 6 bases of the junction left unmatched. The length of the CDR3 is 14 residues. Germline lookup yields CDR1 SGHDT and CDR2 YYEEEE. The CDR3 sequence: CASSWGTGRYEQYF. CDR3 bases: TGTGCCAGCAGCTGGGGGACAGGCCGTTACGAGCAGTACTTC.

The CDR3 sequence is CASSASGQGNQPQHF. DNA of the CDR3: TGTGCCAGCAGTGCTTCGGGACAGGGGAATCAGCCCCAGCATTTT. The genes are TRBV25-1 and TRBJ1-5, with 10 bases that match TRBD1. The germline CDR1 and CDR2 sequences are MGHDK and SYGVNS. CDR3 length equals 15 residues. V was pared by 4 bases and J by 4 bases, with 4 bases of the junction left unmatched.

V is TRBV6-5 and J is TRBJ1-2; possibly TRBD1 for D (6 bases). Germline-derived CDR1 and CDR2 are MNHEY and SVGAGI. The V and J ends lost 7 bases and 2 bases respectively, with 17 bases between them. This CDR3 comprises 15 residues. The CDR3 is CASTPRGGDNYGYTF. The DNA for the CDR3 is TGTGCCAGCACCCCAAGGGGGGGAGACAACTATGGCTACACCTTC.